The entry below describes one TCR beta chain. Its target is not known. This CDR3 region has 16 residues. Germline trimming cut 3 bases from V and 8 bases from J; bases unmatched to any gene: 12. Germline CDR1 and CDR2: DFQATT and SNEGSKA (reference sequence). This sample was taken from a study of blood T cells in healthy people across ages. Findings of the study overall: Per million T cells, TCR beta diversity dropped roughly linearly as age increased. From one million sequenced T cells, diversity estimates were lower bounds. Shifts in expanded clonotypes may have been confounded by donor CMV status, which was unknown.

Next came a second PCR, run for roughly 6 to 11 cycles, which used a sample-barcoded 5' primer along with a J-beta primer mix. Via MiXCR, TCRdb re-called the 5' RACE reads, giving one row per CDR3 protein. The sample includes fewer than 2,000,000 distinct CDR3 sequences, roughly 43% of them seen just once. The source of this sequence is a human donor in good health. Sequencing used blood. V is TRBV20-1 and J is TRBJ2-1, with 11 positions matching TRBD2. CDR3 bases: TGCAGTGCTAGCCGGGGATTAGCGGGGGGGCAGGATGAGCAGTTCTTC. Its translation: CSASRGLAGGQDEQFF.